Presented here are 20 T cell receptor beta chains from one specimen sequenced in a study of blood T cells in healthy people across ages (dated by TCRdb to the mid-2010s). The library was built by means of 5' RACE. TCRdb names Illumina HiSeq 2500 as the instrument used. A second PCR of roughly 6 to 11 cycles was run with a J-beta primer mix and a sample-barcoded 5' primer. The public sequencing data were trimmed at Q25 with fastp and processed into clonotypes with MiXCR by TCRdb, which kept only in-frame beta chains. Entries that share a CDR3 protein sequence are merged under the most common genes and DNA. A total of 1,500,000 or so distinct CDR3 sequences appear in this sample, 59% of them only once. The ten largest clones add up to over 5.5% of the sample. Sequencing input: blood. These receptors originate from a man aged 18 to 29 in good health.

This clonotype came up a few times. This sequence joins TRBV5-1 and TRBJ2-7, with D perhaps matching TRBD2 (5 bases). CDR3 length: 14 residues. Germline loops: CDR1 SGHRS, CDR2 YFSETQ. V shed 0 bases and J shed 3 bases, with 10 bases lying between them. CDR3 sequence (DNA): TGCGCCAGCAGCTTGGGCGGGCCCTACTACGAGCAGTACTTC. This encodes CASSLGGPYYEQYF.

The rearrangement links TRBV21-1 to TRBJ1-1; the D segment call TRBD1 is taken from the table without a DNA check. TRBV21-1 is tagged as a pseudogene. CDR3 length equals 19 residues. The CDR3 is CASSHHQPGTGALNTEAFF. The DNA for the CDR3 is TGTGCCAGCAGCCACCACCAACCCGGGACAGGGGCCCTGAACACTGAAGCTTTCTTT.

The rearrangement links TRBV6-2 or TRBV6-3 to TRBJ1-4; TRBD1 aligns across 8 bases. CDR1 and CDR2 (germline): MNHEY, SVGEGT. Unmatched junction bases numbered 5, after V lost 5 bases and J lost 0 bases. The CDR3 runs to 16 residues. The CDR3 here is CASSTDRETTNEKLFF. The DNA for the CDR3 is TGTGCCAGCAGTACGGACAGGGAGACAACTAATGAAAAACTGTTTTTT.

The rearrangement joins TRBV7-9 to TRBJ1-2; 8 bases agree with TRBD1. The CDR3 runs 14 residues. The V segment lost 7 bases and the J segment 8 bases; nucleotides outside the gene matches: 12. From germline, CDR1 is SEHNR and CDR2 FQNEAQ (reference sequence). The CDR3: CASTEAGRGQGYTF. The CDR3 DNA follows: TGTGCCAGCACCGAGGCGGGCAGGGGGCAAGGCTACACCTTC. The variable domain in full, completed from reference TRBV7-9 and TRBJ1-2, reads DTGVSQNPRHKITKRGQNVTFRCDPISEHNRLYWYRQTLGQGPEFLTYFQNEAQLEKSRLLSDRFSAERPKGSFSTLEIQRTEQGDSAMYLCASTEAGRGQGYTFGSGTRLTVV.

This clonotype was recorded once. The rearrangement uses TRBV29-1 and TRBJ2-2; D is uncertain. The CDR3 covers 12 residues. Germline V gene sequence: CDR1 SQVTM, CDR2 ANQGSEA. V lost 5 bases and J lost 6, with 10 bases in between. CDR3: CSVFSYAGELFF. The CDR3 bases are TGCAGCGTTTTTAGTTACGCCGGGGAGCTGTTTTTT.

The sample holds a few counts of this clonotype. The chain combines TRBV4-1 with TRBJ2-1; no definite D call. The CDR3 has 15 residues. V was shortened by 1 base and J by 4 bases, with 11 bases between the two germline ends. The V gene's germline CDR1 is MGHRA and CDR2 YSYEKL. DNA of the CDR3: TGCGCCAGCAGCCAAGCGTCCACGTTGTACAATGAGCAGTTCTTC. This encodes CASSQASTLYNEQFF.

This chain connects TRBV7-2 to TRBJ2-3, with TRBD2 matching over 8 bases. The CDR3 length is 16 residues. From germline, CDR1 is SGHTA and CDR2 FQGNSA. J lost 2 bases, V lost 2 bases, and 6 bases had no gene match. The CDR3 nucleotides read TGTGCCAGCAGCTTACAAGTCGGGGGGGTCACAGATACGCAGTATTTT. Its translation is CASSLQVGGVTDTQYF.

The chain links TRBV21-1 to TRBJ1-6. TRBV21-1 represents a pseudogene. The CDR3 covers 15 residues. CDR3: CASSKAYRRVGPLHF. DNA of the CDR3: TGTGCCAGCAGCAAAGCTTATCGGCGGGTCGGACCCCTCCACTTT.

This chain joins TRBV18 and TRBJ1-2; D not resolved. Per germline, CDR1 KGHSH and CDR2 LQKENI. This CDR3 contains 15 residues. Trimming left V 0 bases short and J 3 bases short, with 11 bases between. The CDR3 protein is CASSPPGELYYGYTF. Here the CDR3 DNA reads TGTGCCAGCTCACCACCGGGCGAGTTATACTATGGCTACACCTTC. Filled out from reference TRBV18 and TRBJ1-2, the complete variable domain reads NAGVMQNPRHLVRRRGQEARLRCSPMKGHSHVYWYRQLPEEGLKFMVYLQKENIIDESGMPKERFSAEFPKEGPSILRIQQVVRGDSAAYFCASSPPGELYYGYTFGSGTRLTVV.

This clonotype has just a few counts. This rearrangement joins TRBV10-3 to TRBJ1-6; D is ambiguous. With 4 bases removed from V and 10 bases from J, the gap between germline ends came to 8 bases. The length of the CDR3 is 12 residues. Germline lookup yields CDR1 ENHRY and CDR2 SYGVKD. This CDR3 is CAISVADSPLHF. Here the CDR3 DNA reads TGTGCCATCAGTGTGGCCGACTCACCCCTCCACTTT.

This chain links TRBV21-1 with TRBJ2-5; the table calls TRBD2, which could not be checked here. TRBV21-1 is a known pseudogene. CDR3 length: 17 amino acids. The CDR3 here is CASSNGTSGSGEETQYF. CDR3 nucleotide sequence: TGTGCCAGCAGCAACGGGACTAGCGGGAGCGGAGAAGAGACCCAGTACTTC.

The sample holds a few counts of this clonotype. The chain carries TRBV29-1 and TRBJ1-1; possible D gene TRBD1, 5 bases. The CDR3 totals 12 residues. Germline V gene data show CDR1 as SQVTM and CDR2 as ANQGSEA. V was shortened by 5 bases and J by 0 bases, with 7 bases between the two germline ends. The CDR3 spells CSVRGLNTEAFF. CDR3 DNA: TGCAGCGTTCGGGGGTTGAACACTGAAGCTTTCTTT.

J is TRBJ2-7 and V is TRBV5-1; D remains unclear. V was shortened by 4 bases and J by 2 bases, with 13 bases between the two germline ends. CDR1 and CDR2 (germline): SGHRS, YFSETQ. The length of the CDR3 is 14 residues. This chain's CDR3 is CASSQWTETYEQYF. The CDR3 region has the DNA TGCGCCAGCAGCCAGTGGACGGAGACCTACGAGCAGTACTTC.

The chain carries TRBV12-3 or TRBV12-4 and TRBJ2-7; D is tentatively TRBD1 or TRBD2 (5 bases each). CDR3 length: 16 amino acids. V shed 0 bases and J shed 3 bases, with 15 bases lying between them. The CDR3 nucleotides read TGTGCCAGCAGTTTAGCCTCGGAAGGGGACCTCTACGAGCAGTACTTC. Encoded protein: CASSLASEGDLYEQYF.

This clonotype was observed a handful of times. The chain links TRBV20-1 to TRBJ2-7; 7 bases line up with TRBD1. V trimming: 6 bases; J trimming: 0 bases; junction bases outside the gene matches: 5. The germline gives CDR1 DFQATT, CDR2 SNEGSKA (reference sequence). CDR3 length: 13 residues. The CDR3 here is CSAPGQISYEQYF. CDR3 DNA sequence: TGCAGTGCACCGGGACAGATCTCCTACGAGCAGTACTTC.

This rearrangement joins TRBV4-2 to TRBJ2-1; 8 bases are a match to TRBD2. CDR1 LGHNA and CDR2 YNFKEQ come from the germline V gene. This CDR3 contains 15 residues. With V trimmed by 5 bases and J by 7 bases, 10 bases remained unmatched. CDR3 loop: CASSILPGTRNEQFF. For the CDR3, the DNA is TGTGCCAGCAGCATCCTCCCCGGGACTAGGAATGAGCAGTTCTTC.

This clonotype was observed at least ten times. The chain joins TRBV4-3 to TRBJ2-3; unclear D gene. Germline V gene data show CDR1 as LGHNA and CDR2 as YSLEER. Trimming took off 3 bases at V and 7 bases at J, with 14 bases between the two ends. The CDR3 sequence is 14 residues long. The CDR3 loop reads CASSHGQGRYTQYF. The CDR3 DNA reads as TGCGCCAGCAGCCACGGCCAAGGCAGGTATACGCAGTATTTT.

This chain joins TRBV29-1 and TRBJ1-1, with no clear D. V was pared by 4 bases and J by 5 bases, with 8 bases between. Per germline, CDR1 SQVTM and CDR2 ANQGSEA. This CDR3 has 11 amino acids. DNA of the CDR3: TGCAGCGTTGGGACGATTACTGAAGCTTTCTTT. Translation gives CSVGTITEAFF.

J is TRBJ1-2 and V is TRBV12-3 or TRBV12-4; D not certain. Trimming removed 7 bases at V and 2 bases at J, with 11 bases between. The CDR3 length is 13 residues. The CDR3 DNA sequence: TGTGCCAGCACCGAAGGCAGCAACTATGGCTACACCTTC. Its protein product is CASTEGSNYGYTF.

This chain uses TRBV20-1 with TRBJ2-1; D remains ambiguous. Germline V CDR1 and CDR2: DFQATT, SNEGSKA (reference sequence). V lost 3 bases to trimming and J lost 5 bases, with 11 bases between them. This CDR3 comprises 13 residues. The CDR3 region has the DNA TGCAGTGCTAGGAGTCCGGTCAACAATGAGCAGTTCTTC. Translation: CSARSPVNNEQFF.